The TCR beta chain described here comes from a study of blood T cell repertoires in COVID-19. This clone was detected a few times. Assay used: immunoSEQ multiplex PCR; TCRdb lists only in-frame clones, some missing. The sample yields about 230,000 clones, 84% seen once. Unmatched junction bases numbered 14, after V lost 1 base and J lost 12 bases. The CDR3 contains 16 residues. Looked up from germline, CDR1 is SGHTA and CDR2 is FQGNSA. The genes are TRBV7-2 and TRBJ2-1, with 8 bases lining up with TRBD2. Specimen: peripheral blood. The TCR originated in a woman aged 80 or older with active or convalescent COVID-19. The CDR3 is CASSLVPGGGPVGQFF. CDR3 coding DNA: TGTGCCAGCAGCTTAGTTCCCGGGGGGGGCCCAGTAGGGCAGTTCTTC.